Below, 23 T cell receptor beta chains from the same sample are listed, as sequenced in a study of T cells in Graves' hyperthyroidism and ophthalmopathy. Authors of the study amplified TCR beta CDR3 regions from RNA transcripts. During a first-round RT-PCR of the TCR CDR3, the HTBI primer set was used. Via MiXCR, TCRdb re-called the multiplex PCR reads, giving one row per CDR3 protein. This sample has some 770,000 distinct CDR3 sequences, with 16% found just once. Sequenced sample: blood. All receptors derive from a man younger than 30 with Graves' hyperthyroidism.

The chain employs TRBV29-1 and TRBJ2-7; D remains ambiguous. V lost 5 bases to trimming and J lost 0 bases, with 11 bases between them. Per the germline V gene, CDR1 is SQVTM and CDR2 is ANQGSEA. The CDR3 extends over 13 amino acids. The CDR3 region has the DNA TGCAGCGTTCAAATCGCGGCCTCCTACGAGCAGTACTTC. It encodes CSVQIAASYEQYF.

This clonotype was seen many times. The chain carries TRBV30 and TRBJ1-5; 9 bases align to TRBD1. The ends lost 3 bases at V and 2 bases at J; junction bases unmatched: 11. The CDR3 sequence is 17 residues long. Germline CDR1 GTSNPN, CDR2 SVGIG (reference sequence). The CDR3 reads CAWSAGQGLLGNQPQHF. DNA of the CDR3: TGTGCCTGGAGCGCTGGACAGGGGCTTTTGGGCAATCAGCCCCAGCATTTT.

As regards this clonotype: This CDR3 is missing its conserved last phenylalanine or tryptophan, likely due to a read error. V is TRBV6-5 and J is TRBJ2-7; D perhaps matches TRBD2 (5 bases). CDR1 is MNHEY and CDR2 is SVGAGI in the germline V gene. V dropped 2 bases and J dropped 4 bases, with 9 bases sitting between them. The CDR3 runs 13 residues. The CDR3, as DNA: TGTGCCAGCAGTTACGGGCGCGGGTACGAGCAGTACCTC. Translated: CASSYGRGYEQYL.

CDR3 nucleotide sequence: TGCGCCAGCAGCCCGATAATTAGGAATGAGCAGTTCTTC. Residues: CASSPIIRNEQFF. V usage is TRBV4-1 and J usage is TRBJ2-1; D unclear. The CDR3 loop spans 13 amino acids. Deletions cut 4 bases from V and 7 bases from J, with 11 bases between. Germline V gene lookup returns CDR1 MGHRA and CDR2 YSYEKL.

This clonotype was seen repeatedly, ten times or more. V gene TRBV20-1 combines with J gene TRBJ1-1, with D tentatively TRBD1 (5 bases). This CDR3 contains 15 residues. V dropped 6 bases and J dropped 4 bases, with 21 bases sitting between them. Germline CDR1 DFQATT, CDR2 SNEGSKA (reference sequence). The CDR3 sequence: CSASTMQGRGTEAFF. The CDR3 nucleotides read TGCAGTGCCTCAACCATGCAGGGTAGAGGCACTGAAGCTTTCTTT.

This clonotype was seen repeatedly, ten times or more. The gene calls are TRBV20-1 and TRBJ2-5; 11 bases map to TRBD2. V shed 6 bases and J 5 bases; nucleotides not matched to a gene: 2. The CDR3 is made up of 12 amino acids. Germline loops: CDR1 DFQATT, CDR2 SNEGSKA (reference sequence). CDR3 amino acids: CSALAGGETQYF. CDR3 bases: TGCAGTGCCTTAGCGGGAGGGGAGACCCAGTACTTC.

This clonotype was seen ten or more times. The chain joins TRBV12-3 or TRBV12-4 to TRBJ2-7, with 7 bases lining up with TRBD2. The CDR3 spans 13 residues. Trimming at V came to 5 bases and at J to 6 bases, leaving 7 bases not matched to a gene. CDR3 residues: CASSTGWGGEQYF. As DNA, the CDR3 is TGTGCCAGCAGTACGGGCTGGGGGGGCGAGCAGTACTTC.

This chain uses TRBV18 with TRBJ2-3, with 9 bases identical to TRBD1. V gave up 3 bases and J gave up 3 bases; unmatched junction bases: 4. The germline CDR1 and CDR2 sequences are KGHSH and LQKENI. The CDR3 runs to 15 residues. The CDR3 sequence is CASSPRQGVTDTQYF. CDR3 nucleotide sequence: TGTGCCAGCTCACCGCGACAGGGGGTTACAGATACGCAGTATTTT.

This clonotype came up many times. This rearrangement joins TRBV12-3 or TRBV12-4 to TRBJ1-5; D ambiguous. Deletions cut 3 bases from V and 7 bases from J, with 10 bases between. CDR3 size: 13 residues. CDR3 in amino acids: CASSFWVRQPQHF. In nucleotides, the CDR3 is TGTGCCAGCAGTTTTTGGGTGAGGCAGCCCCAGCATTTT.

This sequence joins TRBV20-1 and TRBJ2-6; the D is unclear. The CDR3 has 16 amino acids. The germline CDR1 and CDR2 sequences are DFQATT and SNEGSKA (reference sequence). The V end was cut by 2 bases, the J end by 3 bases, with 14 bases between. Written as DNA, the CDR3 is TGCAGTGCTAGAACCTTCGAAAGTGTTGGGGCCAACGTCCTGACTTTC. It specifies CSARTFESVGANVLTF.

This clonotype came up a few times. The chain recombines TRBV9 with TRBJ1-1; D remains unclear. This CDR3 region has 16 residues. Germline V gene data show CDR1 as SGDLS and CDR2 as YYNGEE. The ends were cut back, 0 bases at V and 4 bases at J, with 16 bases in the middle. The CDR3 DNA sequence: TGTGCCAGCAGCGTAGATCCACAGCGCGGGATCACTGAAGCTTTCTTT. Residues: CASSVDPQRGITEAFF. Looking up the rest from reference TRBV9 and TRBJ1-1 gives the full variable domain: DSGVTQTPKHLITATGQRVTLRCSPRSGDLSVYWYQQSLDQGLQFLIQYYNGEERAKGNILERFSAQQFPDLHSELNLSSLELGDSALYFCASSVDPQRGITEAFFGQGTRLTVV.

The CDR3 nucleotides are TGCGCCAGCAGTGAGTCGGCGACTTACGAGCAGTACTTC. It codes for CASSESATYEQYF. The chain employs TRBV10-1 and TRBJ2-7; no firm D call. Between the trimmed V and J ends, which lost 0 bases and 4 bases, there was a span of 7 bases. This CDR3 contains 13 residues. Looked up from germline, CDR1 is WNHNN and CDR2 is SYGVQD (reference sequence).

This clonotype was observed many times. V and J are TRBV10-1 and TRBJ2-5; D ambiguous. Germline V gene sequence: CDR1 WNHNN, CDR2 SYGVQD (reference sequence). CDR3 length equals 15 residues. The CDR3 loop is CSGPGRSFRLETQYF. CDR3 bases: TGCTCAGGACCAGGTCGTTCTTTCAGATTGGAGACCCAGTACTTC.

J is TRBJ2-2 and V is TRBV29-1; D perhaps matches TRBD2 (6 bases). The CDR3 is 15 amino acids. CDR1 and CDR2 (germline): SQVTM, ANQGSEA. Trimming shortened V by 4 bases and J by 5 bases, and 17 bases separated the two germline ends. CDR3 residues: CSVAPGSSATGELFF. The CDR3 DNA sequence: TGCAGCGTTGCGCCCGGGAGCTCGGCGACCGGGGAGCTGTTTTTT.

V gene TRBV2 combines with J gene TRBJ2-1, with D uncertain. The V end was cut by 4 bases, the J end by 6 bases, with 7 bases between. Per the germline V gene, CDR1 is SNHLY and CDR2 is FYNNEI. The CDR3 spans 12 residues. The CDR3 loop reads CASSGARNEQFF. CDR3 DNA: TGTGCCAGCAGTGGGGCGCGCAATGAGCAGTTCTTC. Drawing the rest from reference TRBV2 and TRBJ2-1, the complete variable domain is EPEVTQTPSHQVTQMGQEVILRCVPISNHLYFYWYRQILGQKVEFLVSFYNNEISEKSEIFDDQFSVERPDGSNFTLKIRSTKLEDSAMYFCASSGARNEQFFGPGTRLTVL.

This clonotype has a count of ten or more. The gene calls are TRBV15 and TRBJ2-7; a possible D gene is TRBD2 (7 bases). The length of the CDR3 is 14 residues. The germline V and J ends were trimmed by 3 bases and 2 bases, with 11 bases remaining between them. CDR1 is LNHNV, CDR2 YYDKDF, per germline (reference sequence). In DNA form, the CDR3 reads TGTGCCACCAGCAGGAGGGGGGGGACCTACGAGCAGTACTTC. As protein: CATSRRGGTYEQYF.

In its sample, this clonotype was seen many times. The V gene is TRBV12-5, the J gene TRBJ2-5; 10 bases agree with TRBD2. Germline V gives CDR1 LGHNT, CDR2 FRNRAP. This CDR3 is 16 amino acids long. V dropped 6 bases and J dropped 2; count of bases not matched to a gene: 9. The CDR3 DNA is TGTGCTAGTGGGCCAACTAGCGGGGCGTCTCAAGAGACCCAGTACTTC. It specifies CASGPTSGASQETQYF.

The chain carries TRBV29-1 and TRBJ2-7; 10 bases fit TRBD2. Unmatched junction bases numbered 5, after V lost 6 bases and J lost 3 bases. The V gene's germline CDR1 is SQVTM and CDR2 ANQGSEA. The CDR3 loop spans 13 amino acids. CDR3 in DNA: TGCAGCGTCGTGGGGACTAGCGTCTACGAGCAGTACTTC. It specifies CSVVGTSVYEQYF.

Many counts were recorded for this clonotype. The V call is TRBV6-1, the J call TRBJ1-6; D possibly corresponds to TRBD1 (6 bases). The CDR3 runs to 14 residues. The V and J ends lost 6 bases and 8 bases respectively, with 14 bases between them. Germline CDR1 and CDR2: MNHNS and SASEGT. DNA for the CDR3: TGTGCCAGCAGCCCTACGGGGGGCGATTCACCCCTCCACTTT. It translates to CASSPTGGDSPLHF.

This clonotype was seen a handful of times. This CDR3 reads CASKLSTTATNEKLFF. DNA for the CDR3: TGTGCCAGCAAACTCTCGACTACCGCAACTAATGAAAAACTGTTTTTT. This chain joins TRBV27 and TRBJ1-4; D gene ambiguous. The CDR3 extends over 16 amino acids. Trimming took off 7 bases at V and 0 bases at J, with 15 bases between the two ends. CDR1 and CDR2 from the germline V gene are MNHEY and SMNVEV (reference sequence). Together with reference TRBV27 and TRBJ1-4, the CDR3 gives the full variable domain: EAQVTQNPRYLITVTGKKLTVTCSQNMNHEYMSWYRQDPGLGLRQIYYSMNVEVTDKGDVPEGYKVSRKEKRNFPLILESPSPNQTSLYFCASKLSTTATNEKLFFGSGTQLSVL.

This chain uses TRBV5-6 with TRBJ1-5; D uncertain. The V end was cut by 4 bases, the J end by 3 bases, with 8 bases between. Germline lookup yields CDR1 SGHDT and CDR2 YYEEEE. The CDR3 extends over 13 amino acids. The CDR3 here is CASSLWPNQPQHF. CDR3 DNA sequence: TGTGCCAGCAGCCTTTGGCCCAATCAGCCCCAGCATTTT.

The gene calls are TRBV20-1 and TRBJ1-1; maybe TRBD1 (6 bases). This CDR3 is built from 14 residues. The V gene's germline CDR1 is DFQATT and CDR2 SNEGSKA (reference sequence). V was cut by 2 bases and J by 3 bases, with 13 bases left in between. CDR3 protein: CSARLGASDTEAFF. CDR3 DNA: TGCAGTGCTAGATTGGGGGCAAGTGACACTGAAGCTTTCTTT.

This clonotype was recorded many times. This chain connects TRBV20-1 to TRBJ1-1; 9 bases align to TRBD1. The V and J ends lost 1 base and 3 bases, in that order; junction bases with no gene match: 12. This CDR3 has 17 residues. The germline V gene has CDR1 DFQATT and CDR2 SNEGSKA (reference sequence). The DNA for the CDR3 is TGCAGTGCTAGAGGTCTGAGGACAGGGGACACAGACACTGAAGCTTTCTTT. This codes for CSARGLRTGDTDTEAFF.